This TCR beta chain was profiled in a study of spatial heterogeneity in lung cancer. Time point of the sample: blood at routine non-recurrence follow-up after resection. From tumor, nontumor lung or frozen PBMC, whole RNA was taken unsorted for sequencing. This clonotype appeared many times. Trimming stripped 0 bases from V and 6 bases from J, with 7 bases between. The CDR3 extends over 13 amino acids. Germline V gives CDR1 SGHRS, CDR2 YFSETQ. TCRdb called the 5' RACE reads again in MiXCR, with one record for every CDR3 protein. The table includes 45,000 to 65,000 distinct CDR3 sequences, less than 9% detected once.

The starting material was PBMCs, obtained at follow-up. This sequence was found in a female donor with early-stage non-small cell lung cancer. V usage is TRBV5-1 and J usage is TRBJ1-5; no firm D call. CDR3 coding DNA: TGCGCCAGCAGCTTGGGGGATACTCAGCCCCAGCATTTT. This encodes CASSLGDTQPQHF.